These T cell receptor beta chains were read from a single sample in a study of blood T cell repertoires in COVID-19. Repertoires were generated with immunoSEQ multiplex PCR, while TCRdb's copy carries only in-frame clones and drops some. The sample has a few hundred thousand clones, 85% to 90% seen once; the top ten hold 11%. Sequencing was carried out using peripheral blood. The receptors were sampled from a woman between 25 and 40 years old with COVID-19, enrolled during active disease. CDR3s include the opening cysteine and the closing phenylalanine or tryptophan. Fields, in order: clone size, D gene, V gene, J gene, CDR3 DNA, CDR3 protein. The D gene is left open where the match is weak. Where a row states a size, it is once, few, many or the class of an expanded clone; other rows omit it.

NA	NA	TRBV27	TRBJ1-6	TGTGCCAGCAGTAGGTTACGGGATAATTCACCCCTCCACTTT	CASSRLRDNSPLHF
NA	NA	TRBV15	TRBJ1-1	TGTGCCACCAGCGGCATGGGGGGCACTGAAGCTTTCTTT	CATSGMGGTEAFF
once	TRBD2	TRBV7-7	TRBJ2-3	TGTGCCAGCAGCTCAGGTAGCGGGGGGGCCGTAGATACGCAGTATTTT	CASSSGSGGAVDTQYF
NA	NA	TRBV5-8	TRBJ2-7	TGTGCCAGCAGCTTGATTACCAGTTCCTACGAGCAGTACTTC	CASSLITSSYEQYF
NA	TRBD2	TRBV13	TRBJ2-4	TGTGCCAGCAGCTTAGATCGTCTAGCGGGGGAACCTCTAGCCAAAAACATTCAGTACTTC	CASSLDRLAGEPLAKNIQYF
NA	TRBD2	TRBV18	TRBJ2-1	TGTGCCAGCTCCCCGACTAGCGGGACCCGAGGTGAGCAGTTCTTC	CASSPTSGTRGEQFF
NA	NA	TRBV28	TRBJ1-5	TGTGCCAGCAGCGCCCCGGGGGGCTTGGGCAATCAGCCCCAGCATTTT	CASSAPGGLGNQPQHF
NA	TRBD1	TRBV5-4	TRBJ2-7	TGTGCCAGCAGCGACCCTACTACAGGGGGGTTTGTGCAGTACTTC	CASSDPTTGGFVQYF
NA	NA	TRBV28	TRBJ2-7	TGTGCCAGCAGCCTAAGCTCCTACGAGCAGTACTTC	CASSLSSYEQYF
NA	NA	TRBV27	TRBJ2-5	TGTGCCAGCACCTCATTGGGGGGGCTGGAGACCCAGTACTTC	CASTSLGGLETQYF
NA	TRBD1	TRBV5-6	TRBJ1-3	TGTGCCAGCAGCCCCTTAGACAGGGCTGGAAACACCATATATTTT	CASSPLDRAGNTIYF
NA	TRBD1	TRBV19	TRBJ1-1	TGTGCCAGTAGTATTTGGGACAGTGGCACTGAAGCTTTCTTT	CASSIWDSGTEAFF
NA	TRBD2	TRBV19	TRBJ2-1	TGTGCCAGTAGTATGTGGACTAGCGGGGGCTATGAGCAGTTCTTC	CASSMWTSGGYEQFF
once	TRBD1	TRBV9	TRBJ1-2	TGTGCCAGCAGCTTAACGACAGGGATAGGAGCTAACTATGGCTACACCTTC	CASSLTTGIGANYGYTF
NA	NA	TRBV7-8	TRBJ2-7	TGTGCCAGCAGCGCCCACTACAGTCAGGCCAGGGGTTACGAGCAGTACTTC	CASSAHYSQARGYEQYF
NA	NA	TRBV3-1/TRBV3-2	TRBJ2-3	TGTGCCAGCAGCTTTTCAGGGTACACAGATACGCAGTATTTT	CASSFSGYTDTQYF